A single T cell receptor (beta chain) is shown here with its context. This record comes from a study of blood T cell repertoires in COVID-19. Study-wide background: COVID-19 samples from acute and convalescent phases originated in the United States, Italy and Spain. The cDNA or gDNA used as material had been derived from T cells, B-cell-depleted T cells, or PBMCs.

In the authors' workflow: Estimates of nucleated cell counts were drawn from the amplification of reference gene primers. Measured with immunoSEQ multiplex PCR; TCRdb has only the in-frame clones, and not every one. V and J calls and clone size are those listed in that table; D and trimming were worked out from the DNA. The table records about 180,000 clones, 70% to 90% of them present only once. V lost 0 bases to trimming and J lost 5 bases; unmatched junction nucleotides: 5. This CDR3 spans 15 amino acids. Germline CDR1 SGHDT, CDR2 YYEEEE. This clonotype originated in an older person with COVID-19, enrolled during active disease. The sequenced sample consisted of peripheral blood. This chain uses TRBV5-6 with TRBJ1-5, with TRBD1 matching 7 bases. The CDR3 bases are TGTGCCAGCAGCTTGGCCGACAGGGCGGATCAGCCCCAGCATTTT. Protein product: CASSLADRADQPQHF.